The clone carrying this T cell receptor (beta chain) has a handful of counts. Its antigen is unidentified. Each CDR3 protein is one row after TCRdb ran MiXCR on the reads. The data show around 290,000 distinct CDR3 sequences, about 25% seen once. These data are taken from a study of T cell repertoires in cytomegalovirus infection. Study context: Shared public TCR beta signatures pointed to both CMV infection and a matching HLA type. Overall study findings and caveats: Summed public TCR beta family frequency identified CMV carriers bearing the relevant HLA. CMV-specific HLA-C-restricted TCR beta clonotypes dominated the ex vivo response.

CDR1 and CDR2 from the germline V gene are SGHKS and YYEKEE (reference sequence). The length of the CDR3 is 15 residues. Trimming removed 2 bases from V and 2 bases from J, with 11 bases in between. This TCR derives from a human donor in good health (CMV status not recorded). Some clones in this sample may be carry-over from other donors' samples. The sample consisted of PBMCs. The rearrangement joins TRBV5-5 to TRBJ2-1; unclear D gene. CDR3 in DNA: TGTGCCAGCAGCTTCCTAGATCAGACCTACAATGAGCAGTTCTTC. Its protein product is CASSFLDQTYNEQFF.